The rows below give T cell receptor beta chains drawn from one sample of a study of monozygotic twins with inflammatory bowel disease. TCRdb reanalyzed the 5' RACE reads and collapses them to one entry per CDR3 protein, without DNA. This sample contains 200,000 to 250,000 distinct CDR3 sequences. Sequences were obtained from blood. The receptors derive from a human donor with ulcerative colitis or Crohn's disease, or a healthy co-twin of an affected twin (not recorded which). Each CDR3 is given with its conserved first and last residue.

j_call v_call cdr3_aa
TRBJ2-6 TRBV5-1 CASSLDGVNSGANVLTF
TRBJ2-1 TRBV5-1 CASSLDPADYNEQFF
TRBJ2-7 TRBV18 CASSLGQGAVYEQYF
TRBJ2-5 TRBV7-3 CASSLQWGGRETQYF
TRBJ1-2 TRBV5-1 CASSLVDIQNYGYTF
TRBJ2-3 TRBV10-3 CAISGPRGREDTQYF
TRBJ1-1 TRBV19 CASQRVRTGTVNTEAFF
TRBJ1-1 TRBV2 CASVGNTEAFF
TRBJ1-4 TRBV12-3/TRBV12-4 CASSPQGGREKLFF
TRBJ2-2 TRBV5-1 CASSLVMAGELFF
TRBJ1-4 TRBV20-1 CSALSRAPPDHANEKLFF
TRBJ1-6 TRBV9 CASSVGEDRAPLHF
TRBJ1-1 TRBV5-1 CASSSVDRHLVTEAFF
TRBJ1-1 TRBV6-5 CASSYSGGAFF
TRBJ2-7 TRBV12-3/TRBV12-4 CASSFSQGYYEQYF
TRBJ2-3 TRBV5-1 CASAGTSADTQYF
TRBJ2-6 TRBV20-1 CSGQGLGTGANVLTF
TRBJ1-2 TRBV25-1 CASSEYGWDRGNDGYTF
TRBJ2-1 TRBV5-1 CASSLASHNEQFF
TRBJ2-3 TRBV7-2 CASSFGEGTQYF
TRBJ1-2 TRBV6-1 CASLGTGDSDRVGYTF
TRBJ1-4 TRBV7-6 CASSLESREKLFF
TRBJ2-3 TRBV10-3 CAISESRLAGGSDTQYF
TRBJ2-7 TRBV11-2 CASSLGWGSYEQYF
TRBJ1-4 TRBV3-1 CASSQQGASEKLFF
TRBJ1-6 TRBV6-5 CATTQGDSPLHF
TRBJ1-6 TRBV4-2 CASSQERGSNSPLHF
TRBJ2-1 TRBV20-1 CSATDPTSGVRF
TRBJ1-1 TRBV11-2 CASSYFHQGGTEAFF
TRBJ1-1 TRBV4-2 CASSLRDGGRRTEAFF
TRBJ2-1 TRBV29-1 CSVCGDSSYNEQFF
TRBJ2-5 TRBV5-3 CARSPPFAGTEETQYF
TRBJ2-5 TRBV18 CASTNRGTQETQYF
TRBJ2-3 TRBV5-1 CASSLGVAGSGTDTQYF
TRBJ2-3 TRBV5-1 CASKPGQTSDTQYF
TRBJ1-1 TRBV20-1 CSARAQTDYTEAFF
TRBJ1-1 TRBV5-1 CASKGQTLSNTEAFF
TRBJ2-1 TRBV27 CASSLPGLARNEQFF
TRBJ2-1 TRBV20-1 CSAQLAGGSYNEQFF
TRBJ2-3 TRBV12-3/TRBV12-4 CASSGTLSRTDTQYF
TRBJ2-2 TRBV20-1 CSARTGKAGELFF
TRBJ1-5 TRBV6-5 CASSYRDREVDQPQHF
TRBJ2-1 TRBV10-2 CATFEFPGEIPTEQFF
TRBJ1-5 TRBV5-5 CASSPHPGQGSNQPQHF
TRBJ1-4 TRBV7-9 CASTPRPTNEKLFF
TRBJ2-1 TRBV6-1 CASSEPGTGGGHEQFF